This TCR beta chain came from a study of T cell changes during pregnancy in multiple sclerosis. CDR3 length: 12 amino acids. Germline V CDR1 and CDR2: MNHEY, SVGAGI. The V and J ends lost 7 bases and 4 bases respectively, with 8 bases between them. Profiling relied on immunoSEQ multiplex PCR, and the TCRdb table lists in-frame clones only, not all of them. The top ten hold 3% to 3.5% of the sample, which has approximately 110,000 clones, roughly 90% seen once. The receptor comes from a female donor with multiple sclerosis, enrolled in a pregnancy study. The chain carries TRBV6-5 and TRBJ1-5, with D hard to call. The source was peripheral blood, collected after pregnancy. The CDR3 bases are TGTGCCAGCACCTCCGGGAATCAGCCCCAGCATTTT. Residues: CASTSGNQPQHF.